Following are 19 T cell receptor beta chains from one sample sequenced in a study of blood T cell repertoires in COVID-19. Only in-frame clones appear in the TCRdb table, and some are missing; sequencing was by immunoSEQ multiplex PCR. Of 190,000 or so clones in the sample, 80% to 90% were seen once. Sequenced sample: peripheral blood. The receptors derive from a woman under 30 who had recovered from COVID-19.

V is TRBV7-9 and J is TRBJ2-5; 8 positions match TRBD2. CDR1 and CDR2 from the germline V gene are SEHNR and FQNEAQ (reference sequence). V lost 5 bases and J lost 4; bases outside the gene matches: 12. The CDR3 loop spans 16 amino acids. CDR3 loop: CASSPTMGLEAETQYF. DNA of the CDR3: TGTGCCAGCAGCCCAACGATGGGACTAGAGGCAGAGACCCAGTACTTC.

The chain links TRBV24-1 to TRBJ1-2; 7 bases are shared with TRBD1. This CDR3 has 15 residues. The J segment lost 6 bases and the V segment lost 9 bases, leaving 15 bases of the junction unmatched. The germline V gene encodes CDR1 KGHDR and CDR2 SFDVKD. CDR3 coding DNA: TGTGCCACCTCCGACAGGGACACTAAATGGAATGGCTACACCTTC. Protein product: CATSDRDTKWNGYTF.

This chain uses TRBV7-9 with TRBJ1-1; the match to TRBD1 covers 9 bases. This CDR3 is 16 amino acids long. The ends lost 5 bases at V and 4 bases at J; junction bases unmatched: 11. Looked up from germline, CDR1 is SEHNR and CDR2 is FQNEAQ (reference sequence). The CDR3 is CASSGDRAMRFTEAFF. The CDR3 coding sequence is TGTGCCAGCAGCGGGGACAGGGCAATGCGTTTCACTGAAGCTTTCTTT. The variable domain in full, with the rest retrieved from reference TRBV7-9 and TRBJ1-1, is DTGVSQNPRHKITKRGQNVTFRCDPISEHNRLYWYRQTLGQGPEFLTYFQNEAQLEKSRLLSDRFSAERPKGSFSTLEIQRTEQGDSAMYLCASSGDRAMRFTEAFFGQGTRLTVV.

This clone showed up just once. This chain links TRBV6-5 with TRBJ2-7; 8 bases agree with TRBD1. Trimming removed 7 bases from V and 0 bases from J; junction bases left unmatched: 5. The CDR3 length is 14 residues. From germline, CDR1 is MNHEY and CDR2 SVGAGI. CDR3 nucleotides: TGTGCCAGCACCGGCCAGGGGGCCTCCTACGAGCAGTACTTC. Residues: CASTGQGASYEQYF.

This chain connects TRBV7-2 to TRBJ2-2; tentatively, D is TRBD1 (5 bases). Germline V gives CDR1 SGHTA, CDR2 FQGNSA. V lost 3 bases and J 1 base, leaving 6 bases between the germline ends. This CDR3 spans 14 amino acids. The CDR3 region has the DNA TGTGCCAGCAGCTTCGACAGGAACACCGGGGAGCTGTTTTTT. Translation: CASSFDRNTGELFF.

The chain's CDR3 is CASSQDRGSEKLFF. The CDR3 coding sequence is TGTGCCAGCAGTCAGGACAGGGGTTCGGAAAAACTGTTTTTT. The V gene is TRBV6-5, the J gene TRBJ1-4, with 9 nucleotides matching TRBD1. After removal of 5 bases from V and 8 bases from J, the junction contained 6 bases not matched to a gene. The CDR3 totals 14 residues. Germline V CDR1 and CDR2: MNHEY, SVGAGI.

The chain is built from TRBV4-1 and TRBJ2-5, with 9 bases matching TRBD1. CDR3 size: 14 residues. The germline V gene encodes CDR1 MGHRA and CDR2 YSYEKL. The V gene end was trimmed by 4 bases and the J gene end by 5 bases; junction bases not matched to a gene: 5. The CDR3 region is CASSRTGVGETQYF. In nucleotides, the CDR3 is TGCGCCAGCAGCCGGACAGGGGTCGGTGAGACCCAGTACTTC.

This chain uses TRBV5-6 with TRBJ1-1, with D hard to call. Germline V CDR1 and CDR2: SGHDT, YYEEEE. CDR3 length: 12 residues. V was cut by 4 bases and J by 3 bases, with 7 bases left in between. The CDR3, as DNA: TGTGCCAGCAGCCTCGGGGACACTGAAGCTTTCTTT. Translated: CASSLGDTEAFF. The full variable domain, in which reference TRBV5-6 and TRBJ1-1 provide the parts outside the CDR3, is DAGVTQSPTHLIKTRGQQVTLRCSPKSGHDTVSWYQQALGQGPQFIFQYYEEEERQRGNFPDRFSGHQFPNYSSELNVNALLLGDSALYLCASSLGDTEAFFGQGTRLTVV.

CDR3 nucleotides: TGTGCCAGCAGTTACTCGATCCGGGGTACTGAAGCTTTCTTT. This translates into CASSYSIRGTEAFF. The chain is built from TRBV6-2 or TRBV6-3 and TRBJ1-1; D is unresolved. The CDR3 contains 14 residues. In germline, CDR1 is MNHEY, CDR2 SVGEGT. Trimming left V 0 bases short and J 5 bases short, with 10 bases between.

This CDR3 reads CASSSQGGGTDTQYF. CDR3 coding DNA: TGTGCCAGCAGCTCGCAGGGAGGGGGCACAGATACGCAGTATTTT. This chain joins TRBV7-2 and TRBJ2-3; 7 bases are a match to TRBD2. V dropped 4 bases and J dropped 1; count of bases not matched to a gene: 5. CDR3 length: 15 amino acids. From germline, CDR1 is SGHTA and CDR2 FQGNSA. Together with reference TRBV7-2 and TRBJ2-3, the CDR3 gives the full variable domain: GAGVSQSPSNKVTEKGKDVELRCDPISGHTALYWYRQSLGQGLEFLIYFQGNSAPDKSGLPSDRFSAERTGGSVSTLTIQRTQQEDSAVYLCASSSQGGGTDTQYFGPGTRLTVL.

The chain couples TRBV27 to TRBJ2-7; 7 bases map to TRBD1. With 3 bases clipped from V and 0 bases from J, the junction kept 2 bases outside the gene matches. This CDR3 is 14 amino acids long. Germline loops: CDR1 MNHEY, CDR2 SMNVEV (reference sequence). The CDR3 nucleotides read TGTGCCAGCAGTTTGACAGGGAACTCCTACGAGCAGTACTTC. This codes for CASSLTGNSYEQYF.

The rearrangement links TRBV10-3 to TRBJ1-3, with TRBD1 matching over 7 bases. This CDR3 has 14 residues. Losses at the gene ends were 4 bases for V and 6 bases for J; bases not matched to a gene: 6. Germline V gives CDR1 ENHRY, CDR2 SYGVKD. The CDR3 region has the DNA TGTGCCATCAGTGGCCCCGGGACAGTAAACACCATATATTTT. It yields the protein CAISGPGTVNTIYF.

This clone appeared a few times. The chain couples TRBV7-2 to TRBJ1-1; D might be TRBD1 (6 bases). There are 16 residues in the CDR3. V shed 1 base and J shed 2 bases, with 14 bases lying between them. The germline V gene encodes CDR1 SGHTA and CDR2 FQGNSA. In DNA, the CDR3 is TGTGCCAGCAGCTTAGAGCAGAGGGGGGGCAACACTGAAGCTTTCTTT. This encodes CASSLEQRGGNTEAFF.

This chain uses TRBV4-2 with TRBJ2-5, with D possibly being TRBD1 (7 bases). The CDR3 is made up of 15 amino acids. Trimming removed 1 base from V and 4 bases from J, with 13 bases in between. The germline V gene has CDR1 LGHNA and CDR2 YNFKEQ. CDR3 in amino acids: CASSQGLGGGETQYF. Written as DNA, the CDR3 is TGTGCCAGCAGCCAAGGACTAGGGGGCGGAGAGACCCAGTACTTC.

The chain couples TRBV4-3 to TRBJ2-5, with TRBD2 matching 9 bases. The ends lost 3 bases at V and 3 bases at J; junction bases unmatched: 5. CDR1 is LGHNA and CDR2 is YSLEER in the germline V gene. The CDR3 sequence is 15 residues long. Here the CDR3 reads CASSQSSGGKETQYF. As DNA, the CDR3 is TGCGCCAGCAGCCAGTCCAGCGGGGGGAAAGAGACCCAGTACTTC.

This clone was recorded only once. The chain uses TRBV20-1 and TRBJ2-5, with D possibly matching TRBD1 (5 bases). Germline-derived CDR1 and CDR2 are DFQATT and SNEGSKA (reference sequence). V was trimmed by 3 bases and J by 3 bases, leaving 5 bases between them. There are 11 residues in the CDR3. CDR3 sequence: CSASREETQYF. In DNA, the CDR3 is TGCAGTGCTAGCAGGGAAGAGACCCAGTACTTC.

This chain joins TRBV9 and TRBJ2-1, with 8 bases aligning to TRBD1. CDR1 is SGDLS, CDR2 YYNGEE, per germline. This CDR3 is built from 14 residues. Trimming at V came to 3 bases and at J to 6 bases, leaving 5 bases not matched to a gene. This CDR3 is CASSADGTGNEQFF. CDR3 DNA sequence: TGTGCCAGCAGCGCGGACGGGACAGGCAATGAGCAGTTCTTC. The variable domain in full, with the rest retrieved from reference TRBV9 and TRBJ2-1, is DSGVTQTPKHLITATGQRVTLRCSPRSGDLSVYWYQQSLDQGLQFLIQYYNGEERAKGNILERFSAQQFPDLHSELNLSSLELGDSALYFCASSADGTGNEQFFGPGTRLTVL.

The V and J genes are TRBV7-2 and TRBJ2-5; 10 nucleotides match TRBD1. Per germline, CDR1 SGHTA and CDR2 FQGNSA. V trimming: 5 bases; J trimming: 1 base; junction bases outside the gene matches: 4. CDR3 size: 15 residues. The CDR3 coding sequence is TGTGCCAGCAGCCCGAGGGACAGGGGCCAAGAGACCCAGTACTTC. This encodes CASSPRDRGQETQYF.

The V and J genes are TRBV9 and TRBJ2-1; TRBD2 agrees at 9 bases. V lost 4 bases to trimming and J lost 4 bases; unmatched junction nucleotides: 3. The CDR3 length is 14 residues. Looked up from germline, CDR1 is SGDLS and CDR2 is YYNGEE. CDR3 nucleotide sequence: TGTGCCAGCAGCATCACTAGCGGGTACAATGAGCAGTTCTTC. Encoded protein: CASSITSGYNEQFF.